The subject of this entry is one T cell receptor beta chain. Libraries were prepared by immunoSEQ multiplex PCR; TCRdb keeps only in-frame clonotypes and omits some of them. Here the sample spans 11,000 to 15,000 clones, over 70% being singletons. These data belong to a study of technical replicates of blood from several donors. The CDR3 is made up of 17 amino acids. Germline V gene data show CDR1 as SGHRS and CDR2 as YFSETQ. V lost 0 bases, J lost 6 bases, and 10 bases stayed unmatched. The specimen was PBMCs. The chain combines TRBV5-1 with TRBJ2-2, with TRBD1 identical over 8 bases. The sequence derives from a human donor in good health. CDR3 protein: CASSLAPTGDGSGELFF. As DNA, the CDR3 is TGCGCCAGCAGCTTGGCCCCGACAGGGGATGGATCCGGGGAGCTGTTTTTT.